A selection of T cell receptor beta chains follows, all from one sample in a study of cytomegalovirus exposure and HLA in healthy donors. Sequencing used immunoSEQ multiplex PCR; TCRdb keeps in-frame clones, though not all of them. This table has 200,000 to 250,000 clones, 80% to 85% appearing once. Sequenced: PBMCs. Every receptor here comes from a boy younger than 10 in good health and CMV-seronegative. Each CDR3 is given with its conserved first and last residue. D genes are given only for firm matches. Where a row states a size, it is once, few, many or the class of an expanded clone; other rows omit it.

>-|-|TRBV27|TRBJ1-2
CASSSLGGDRNYGYTF
TGTGCCAGCAGTTCCCTCGGGGGGGACCGAAACTATGGCTACACCTTC
>-|-|TRBV30|TRBJ2-1
CAWSNRQDNEQFF
TGTGCCTGGAGTAACAGACAGGACAATGAGCAGTTCTTC
>TRBD2|-|TRBV5-4|TRBJ2-3
CASSPGLASADTQYF
TGTGCCAGCAGCCCGGGACTAGCTAGCGCAGATACGCAGTATTTT
>-|once|TRBV9|TRBJ1-5
CASSTGGGSNQPQHF
TGTGCCAGCAGCACGGGGGGTGGTAGCAATCAGCCCCAGCATTTT
>TRBD2|-|TRBV27|TRBJ2-5
CASRGLAALQETQYF
TGTGCCAGCAGGGGACTAGCGGCATTACAAGAGACCCAGTACTTC
>-|-|TRBV4-1|TRBJ2-7
CASSQVNGGPYEQYF
TGCGCCAGCAGCCAAGTGAACGGGGGGCCCTACGAGCAGTACTTC
>-|once|TRBV7-9|TRBJ1-2
CASSLALRYGYTF
TGTGCCAGCAGCTTAGCACTCCGCTATGGCTACACCTTC
>-|-|TRBV11-3|TRBJ2-2
CASQRVNTGELFF
TGTGCCAGCCAGCGGGTCAACACCGGGGAGCTGTTTTTT
>TRBD1|-|TRBV15|TRBJ2-5
CATSRPSGTGSETQYF
TGTGCCACCAGCAGACCCTCCGGGACAGGATCGGAGACCCAGTACTTC
>TRBD1|-|TRBV7-8|TRBJ1-3
CASSLGQGSGNTIYF
TGTGCCAGCAGCTTAGGACAGGGGTCTGGAAACACCATATATTTT
>TRBD2|-|TRBV9|TRBJ2-7
CASSVGGGLAESYEQYF
TGTGCCAGCAGCGTAGGGGGGGGACTAGCGGAGTCCTACGAGCAGTACTTC
>-|-|TRBV2|TRBJ1-2
CASSDWDTYGYTF
TGTGCCAGCAGTGATTGGGACACGTATGGCTACACCTTC
>-|-|TRBV9|TRBJ2-5
CASSVFRDGETQYF
TGTGCCAGCAGCGTATTCAGGGATGGGGAGACCCAGTACTTC
>TRBD1|once|TRBV29-1|TRBJ2-7
CSVESDRGPPNEQYF
TGCAGCGTTGAATCGGACAGGGGCCCTCCTAACGAGCAGTACTTC
>-|once|TRBV19|TRBJ2-3
CASSLRGKSGKDTQYF
TGTGCCAGTAGCCTTAGGGGGAAAAGCGGAAAAGATACGCAGTATTTT
>-|-|TRBV9|TRBJ1-5
CASSVEGDVSQPQHF
TGTGCCAGCAGCGTAGAAGGGGATGTGAGTCAGCCCCAGCATTTT
>TRBD1|-|TRBV7-9|TRBJ2-1
CASTLMFGQGRNEQFF
TGTGCCAGCACCCTTATGTTCGGACAGGGGCGTAATGAGCAGTTCTTC
>TRBD2|-|TRBV5-6|TRBJ2-1
CASSSAGLAGVFLGEQFF
TGTGCCAGCAGCTCGGCGGGACTAGCGGGAGTATTTTTGGGTGAGCAGTTCTTC
>TRBD1|few|TRBV4-1|TRBJ2-1
CASSQHTGTGPFYNEQFF
TGCGCCAGCAGCCAACACACCGGGACAGGACCTTTCTACAATGAGCAGTTCTTC
>TRBD1|-|TRBV6-5|TRBJ2-7
CASSYFPGQGRGEQYF
TGTGCCAGCAGTTACTTCCCGGGACAGGGGAGGGGGGAGCAGTACTTC
>TRBD1|once|TRBV6-5|TRBJ1-1
CASSLDRTNTEAFF
TGTGCCAGCAGTTTGGACAGGACGAACACTGAAGCTTTCTTT
>-|-|TRBV28|TRBJ2-1
CASSFGTPQFF
TGTGCCAGCAGTTTCGGGACACCCCAGTTCTTC
>-|-|TRBV7-9|TRBJ2-3
CASSPRGEGQDTQYF
TGTGCCAGCAGCCCAAGGGGGGAGGGGCAAGATACGCAGTATTTT
>TRBD1|-|TRBV27|TRBJ2-6
CASSPQGAGANVLTF
TGTGCCAGCAGTCCACAGGGGGCTGGGGCCAACGTCCTGACTTTC
>TRBD1|-|TRBV7-9|TRBJ1-2
CASSLGQGANGYTF
TGTGCCAGCAGCTTGGGACAGGGCGCCAATGGCTACACCTTC
>TRBD1|few|TRBV5-1|TRBJ2-7
CASSLDRGQEQYF
TGCGCCAGCAGCTTGGACAGGGGGCAAGAGCAGTACTTC
>-|-|TRBV5-4|TRBJ1-2
CASSGALSPGYTF
TGTGCCAGCAGCGGGGCCCTAAGCCCTGGCTACACCTTC
>TRBD1|-|TRBV27|TRBJ1-4
CASSGGRGEKLFF
TGTGCCAGCTCAGGGGGACGCGGTGAAAAACTGTTTTTT
>TRBD2|-|TRBV9|TRBJ2-1
CASSVGLADYNEQFF
TGTGCCAGCAGCGTAGGGCTAGCGGACTACAATGAGCAGTTCTTC
>TRBD1|-|TRBV2|TRBJ1-2
CASSLSRTGKGGYTF
TGTGCCAGCAGCCTATCCCGGACAGGGAAGGGTGGCTACACCTTC
>TRBD1|-|TRBV4-2|TRBJ2-3
CASSPDPGTGDTDTQYF
TGTGCCAGCAGCCCTGACCCTGGGACAGGGGACACAGATACGCAGTATTTT
>-|few|TRBV19|TRBJ1-4
CASSMGPATNEKLFF
TGTGCCAGTAGCATGGGGCCTGCAACTAATGAAAAACTGTTTTTT
>-|-|TRBV5-6|TRBJ1-6
CASSFWGRLNSPLHF
TGTGCCAGCAGCTTTTGGGGGCGCTTGAATTCACCCCTCCACTTT
>-|-|TRBV6-5|TRBJ1-3
CASSDKGYTIYF
TGTGCCAGCAGTGACAAAGGTTATACCATATATTTT
>-|-|TRBV29-1|TRBJ1-2
CSAPLRDGGYGYTF
TGCAGCGCTCCCCTGCGGGACGGAGGCTATGGCTACACCTTC
>TRBD2|once|TRBV7-2|TRBJ2-2
CASSPRVAGVNTGELFF
TGTGCCAGCAGCCCGCGGGTAGCGGGGGTCAACACCGGGGAGCTGTTTTTT
>TRBD1|-|TRBV6-5|TRBJ2-1
CASSRTGGRDEQFF
TGTGCCAGCAGTAGGACAGGGGGTAGGGATGAGCAGTTCTTC
>TRBD1|-|TRBV2|TRBJ1-2
CASRRQGARGYGYTF
TGTGCCAGCAGGAGACAGGGGGCGCGTGGCTATGGCTACACCTTC
>TRBD2|-|TRBV5-1|TRBJ2-3
CASTIVRAGGLDTQYF
TGCGCCAGCACCATCGTGCGGGCGGGAGGGTTGGATACGCAGTATTTT
>-|once|TRBV6-6|TRBJ2-3
CASATSYLPSTDTQYF
TGTGCCAGCGCAACCAGTTATCTTCCTAGCACAGATACGCAGTATTTT
>-|-|TRBV4-1|TRBJ1-6
CASSQEVGLNSPLHF
TGCGCCAGCAGCCAAGAAGTGGGGCTTAATTCACCCCTCCACTTT
>TRBD1|once|TRBV4-1|TRBJ2-7
CASSQEGQGAREQYF
TGCGCCAGCAGCCAAGAGGGACAGGGGGCACGGGAGCAGTACTTC
>-|-|TRBV6-1|TRBJ2-7
CASSREGTVSYEQYF
TGTGCCAGCAGCCGGGAGGGGACAGTCTCCTACGAGCAGTACTTC
>-|-|TRBV6-6|TRBJ1-4
CASRPDLSRREKLFF
TGTGCCAGCAGGCCCGACTTAAGCCGCCGGGAAAAACTGTTTTTT
>-|-|TRBV27|TRBJ1-2
CASRPGGYTF
TGTGCCAGCAGGCCTGGCGGCTACACCTTC
>TRBD1|-|TRBV29-1|TRBJ2-7
CSVEDWSGGSYEQYF
TGCAGCGTTGAAGATTGGTCAGGGGGCTCCTACGAGCAGTACTTC
>TRBD2|-|TRBV6-5|TRBJ2-1
CASSFRLADSYNEQFF
TGTGCCAGCAGTTTTCGACTAGCGGATTCCTACAATGAGCAGTTCTTC
>TRBD2|-|TRBV13|TRBJ2-3
CASSLTRGSPTDTQYF
TGTGCCAGCAGCTTAACTCGCGGGAGCCCCACAGATACGCAGTATTTT
>-|-|TRBV9|TRBJ2-7
CASSVGAGRSYEQYF
TGTGCCAGCAGCGTAGGGGCAGGGCGGAGCTACGAGCAGTACTTC
>TRBD1|-|TRBV9|TRBJ2-5
CASSVVGTGGETQYF
TGTGCCAGCAGCGTAGTCGGTACAGGGGGGGAGACCCAGTACTTC
>TRBD2|-|TRBV27|TRBJ2-1
CASSYLAGGYNEQFF
TGTGCCAGCAGTTACTTAGCGGGAGGGTACAATGAGCAGTTCTTC
>TRBD1|-|TRBV6-6|TRBJ1-5
CASIQRDSNSNQPQHF
TGTGCCAGCATTCAAAGGGACAGTAATAGCAATCAGCCCCAGCATTTT